This T cell receptor (beta chain) emerged from a study of regulatory T cells in long-lasting Graves disease. Researchers made TCR beta libraries by using iRepertoire HTBI primers and running Arm-PCR on CDR3 regions. How the authors handled the data: The samples included 60 to 65 TRBV and more than 12 TRBJ segments. TCRdb recomputed calls from the multiplex PCR reads with MiXCR, one row per CDR3 protein. V and J calls and clone size were set by TCRdb, not the authors. The sample has a few hundred thousand distinct CDR3 sequences; 12% to 15% are singletons. Study results and caveats: Persistent Graves' patients possessed reduced TCR diversity relative to recently diagnosed ones. Comparison showed that persistent patients shared more public clonotypes (over 2,500) than new patients (approximately 1,000).

CDR1 and CDR2 from the germline V gene are LNHDA and SQIVND (reference sequence). V gave up 7 bases and J gave up 0 bases, with 10 bases separating them. The CDR3 is made up of 14 amino acids. Time point described: newly diagnosed GD, antithyroid drugs for less than 3 months. From PBMCs, RNA was extracted and then used to make the TCR library. A volume of roughly 9.1 milliliters of peripheral blood was collected in EDTA tubes. Remarks on this clonotype: What it binds is unknown.

This sample was shared with a second study, whose subject was T cells in Graves' hyperthyroidism and ophthalmopathy.

V usage is TRBV19 and J usage is TRBJ1-3; D call uncertain. This sequence was found in a woman aged 50 to 60 with Graves disease. Specimen: peripheral blood mononuclear cells (PBMCs), collected at new diagnosis, from a patient treated with antithyroid drugs. For the CDR3, the DNA is TGTGCCAGTAATGACGGATACTCTGGAAACACCATATATTTT. Protein product: CASNDGYSGNTIYF.